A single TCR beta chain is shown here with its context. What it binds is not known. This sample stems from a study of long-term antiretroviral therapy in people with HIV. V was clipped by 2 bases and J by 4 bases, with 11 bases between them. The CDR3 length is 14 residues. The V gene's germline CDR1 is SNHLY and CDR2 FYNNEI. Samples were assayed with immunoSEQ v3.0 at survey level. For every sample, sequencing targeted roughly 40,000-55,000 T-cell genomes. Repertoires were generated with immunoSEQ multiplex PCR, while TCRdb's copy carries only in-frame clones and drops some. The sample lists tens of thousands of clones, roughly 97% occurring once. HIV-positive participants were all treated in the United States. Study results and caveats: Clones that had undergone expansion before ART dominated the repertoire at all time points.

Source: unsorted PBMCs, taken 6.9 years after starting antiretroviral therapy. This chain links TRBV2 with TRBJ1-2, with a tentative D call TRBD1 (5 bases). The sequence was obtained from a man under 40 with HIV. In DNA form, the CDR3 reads TGTGCCAGCAGTGAAAGTAGGGGACTCTATGGCTACACCTTC. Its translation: CASSESRGLYGYTF.